This T cell receptor (beta chain) was identified in a study of beta chain features in type 1 diabetes. Germline lookup yields CDR1 LGHNT and CDR2 FRNRAP. There are 11 residues in the CDR3. Trimming removed 6 bases at V and 7 bases at J, with 7 bases between. Note on this clone: The target antigen is unknown.

Sequenced material consisted of expressed TCRB transcripts (all of the isolated RNA was reverse transcribed). The read count averaged about 3.57 million across naive, central memory and regulatory T cell samples. Clones were read by immunoSEQ multiplex PCR, and TCRdb kept only the in-frame ones, dropping some. Among 150,000 to 200,000 clones listed, around 63% were seen once. General study points: High-TCR-expressing cells could be over-represented by cDNA sequencing. In comparison with healthy donors, patients had naive, central memory and Treg TCRB repertoires that appeared more similar. Type 1 diabetes patients had moderately but significantly shorter TCRB CDR3s in all four CD4+ subsets.

One heparinised draw of blood, averaging roughly 120 mL, came from each donor. The rearrangement joins TRBV12-5 to TRBJ1-5, with D hard to call. The source material was naive CD4+ T cells from blood. This TCR was recovered from a young man with type 1 diabetes. CDR3 sequence (DNA): TGTGCTAGTGGCCCTTACCAGCCCCAGCATTTT. This codes for CASGPYQPQHF. The entire variable domain, with the rest obtained from reference TRBV12-5 and TRBJ1-5, is as follows: DARVTQTPRHKVTEMGQEVTMRCQPILGHNTVFWYRQTMMQGLELLAYFRNRAPLDDSGMPKDRFSAEMPDATLATLKIQPSEPRDSAVYFCASGPYQPQHFGDGTRLSIL.